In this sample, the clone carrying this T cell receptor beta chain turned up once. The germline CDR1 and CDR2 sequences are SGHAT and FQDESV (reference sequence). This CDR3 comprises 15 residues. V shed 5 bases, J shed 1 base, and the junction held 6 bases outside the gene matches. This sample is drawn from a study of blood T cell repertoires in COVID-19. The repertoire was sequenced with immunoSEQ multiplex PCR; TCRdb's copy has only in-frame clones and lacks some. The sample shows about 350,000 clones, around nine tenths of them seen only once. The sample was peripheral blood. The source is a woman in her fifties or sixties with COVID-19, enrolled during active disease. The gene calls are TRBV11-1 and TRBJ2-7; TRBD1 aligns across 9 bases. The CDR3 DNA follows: TGTGCCAGCAGCCGGGGACAGGGACGGTCCTACGAGCAGTACTTC. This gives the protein CASSRGQGRSYEQYF.